A selection of T cell receptor beta chains follows, all from one sample in a study of T-cell memory formation after mild COVID-19. TCRdb re-called the 5' RACE reads with MiXCR, one entry per CDR3 protein. The sample holds around 140,000 distinct CDR3 sequences, 5.5% to 7% seen once. What was sequenced was PBMCs or a T cell subset sorted from them (not recorded which). The receptors were sampled from an adult woman who had mild COVID-19 (a few samples of this study predate the infection). Cell type and time point are not known. CDR3s include the opening cysteine and the closing phenylalanine or tryptophan. D genes are given only for firm matches. A clone size is listed for some rows: how often the clone was seen (once, few, many), or a class if it is expanded.

D | J | size | V | DNA | CDR3
NA | TRBJ2-7 | NA | TRBV19 | TGTGCCAGTAGCGAGTACAGGGTTAGCTACGAGCAGTACTTC | CASSEYRVSYEQYF
TRBD1 | TRBJ2-1 | many | TRBV6-5 | TGTGCCAGCAGTCCTGGACAGGGCTTCCATGAGCAGTTCTTC | CASSPGQGFHEQFF
NA | TRBJ1-1 | many | TRBV18 | TGTGCCAGCTCACCGATGGGGGGTCAGAACACTGAAGCTTTCTTT | CASSPMGGQNTEAFF
NA | TRBJ2-7 | few | TRBV27 | TGTGCCAGCAGTTTTACGCCGTCACAGGGCACCTACGAGCAGTACTTC | CASSFTPSQGTYEQYF
NA | TRBJ2-2 | few | TRBV5-5 | TGTGCCAGCAGCTTGGGGACGGAAACACTCACCGGGGAGCTGTTTTTT | CASSLGTETLTGELFF
TRBD2 | TRBJ2-3 | many | TRBV4-1 | TGCGCCAGCAGCCAAGATATGAGCGGGGGCTACGGAGATACGCAGTATTTT | CASSQDMSGGYGDTQYF
TRBD2 | TRBJ2-5 | NA | TRBV12-3/TRBV12-4 | TGTGCCAGCACCCGGTCGGGGGGGGGGACCCAGTACTTC | CASTRSGGGTQYF
TRBD1 | TRBJ1-4 | many | TRBV5-1 | TGCGCCAGCAGCTTCCAGGGGGGCGAAAAACTGTTTTTT | CASSFQGGEKLFF
NA | TRBJ2-3 | many | TRBV5-1 | TGCGCCAGCAGCTTGGACGGGGCCCGCACAGATACGCAGTATTTT | CASSLDGARTDTQYF
NA | TRBJ2-3 | many | TRBV7-2 | TGTGCCAGCAGCTTAGCCCTAGCAGATACGCAGTATTTT | CASSLALADTQYF
NA | TRBJ1-2 | many | TRBV5-1 | TGCGCCAGCAGCTTCAGAGAGAACTATGGCTACACCTTC | CASSFRENYGYTF
TRBD2 | TRBJ2-1 | many | TRBV7-9 | TGTGCCAGCAGCTACACTAGCGGGAATAATGAGCAGTTCTTC | CASSYTSGNNEQFF
TRBD2 | TRBJ2-1 | few | TRBV25-1 | TGTGCCAGCAGTGCGCACGTCGGGACTAGCGGGGGGCCTGAGCAGTTCTTC | CASSAHVGTSGGPEQFF
NA | TRBJ2-3 | few | TRBV3-1 | TGTGCCAGCAGTCAACTTGTTTTAGGGGCAGATACGCAGTATTTT | CASSQLVLGADTQYF
NA | TRBJ1-3 | NA | TRBV18 | TGTGCCAGCTCACCAGGGCCGGTTAACTCTGGAAACACCATATATTTT | CASSPGPVNSGNTIYF
NA | TRBJ2-7 | NA | TRBV2 | TGTGCCAGCAGTGTAAACAGTTACTACGAGCAGTACTTC | CASSVNSYYEQYF
NA | TRBJ2-3 | many | TRBV4-2 | TGTGCCAGCAGCCAAGGGGCACAGGGGGGGGAAGATACGCAGTATTTT | CASSQGAQGGEDTQYF
NA | TRBJ2-3 | many | TRBV7-3 | TGTGCCAGCAGCCTGTCAGAGGTGGATACGCAGTATTTT | CASSLSEVDTQYF
NA | TRBJ2-3 | many | TRBV11-2 | TGTGCCAGCAGCTTGTTGCGGGGCACGCTCGATAGCACAGATACGCAGTATTTT | CASSLLRGTLDSTDTQYF
TRBD2 | TRBJ2-3 | many | TRBV5-1 | TGCGCCAGCAGCTTGAGCGGGGTTAACACAGATACGCAGTATTTT | CASSLSGVNTDTQYF
TRBD1 | TRBJ1-6 | many | TRBV5-1 | TGCGCCAGCAGCCCCGAGGGACAGAGAAATTCACCCCTCCACTTT | CASSPEGQRNSPLHF
NA | TRBJ1-4 | few | TRBV24-1 | TGTGCCACCAGCAGCAGGGGAGAAAAACTGTTTTTT | CATSSRGEKLFF
TRBD2 | TRBJ2-5 | few | TRBV5-1 | TGCGCCAGCACCCAAGTTAGCGGGCCCGGAGGAGAGACCCAGTACTTC | CASTQVSGPGGETQYF
TRBD1 | TRBJ2-3 | NA | TRBV4-3 | TGCGCCAGCAGCCAAGAAGGGGGCAGTACAGATACGCAGTATTTT | CASSQEGGSTDTQYF
NA | TRBJ2-3 | few | TRBV20-1 | TGCAGTGCTAGCCACCGGGCAGGTGGCACAGATACGCAGTATTTT | CSASHRAGGTDTQYF
NA | TRBJ1-6 | many | TRBV6-5 | TGTGCCAGCTCTAGACAGGCTAGCTCCTATAATTCACCCCTCCACTTT | CASSRQASSYNSPLHF
NA | TRBJ1-3 | few | TRBV9 | TGTGCCAGCAGCCCATACAATGGAAACACCATATATTTT | CASSPYNGNTIYF
NA | TRBJ1-6 | NA | TRBV6-2/TRBV6-3 | TGTGCCAGCAGTTACGACGGGGACAACGGTTCACCCCTCCACTTT | CASSYDGDNGSPLHF
NA | TRBJ2-7 | many | TRBV3-1 | TGTGCCAGCGGGGTGGGCTACGAGCAGTACTTC | CASGVGYEQYF
TRBD1 | TRBJ1-1 | NA | TRBV7-9 | TGTGCCAGCAGCTTCGGGACAGGGCTCACTGAAGCTTTCTTT | CASSFGTGLTEAFF
TRBD1 | TRBJ1-1 | NA | TRBV10-3 | TGTGCCATCAGCGAAGACAGGGCAAACACTGAAGCTTTCTTT | CAISEDRANTEAFF
TRBD2 | TRBJ2-2 | NA | TRBV30 | TGTGCCTGGAGTGTACGGGGACTAGCGGTCGGGGAGCTGTTTTTT | CAWSVRGLAVGELFF
NA | TRBJ2-7 | few | TRBV6-2/TRBV6-3 | TGTGCCAGCACCAAGGGCATAACAGCGAAATTCGAGCAGTACTTC | CASTKGITAKFEQYF